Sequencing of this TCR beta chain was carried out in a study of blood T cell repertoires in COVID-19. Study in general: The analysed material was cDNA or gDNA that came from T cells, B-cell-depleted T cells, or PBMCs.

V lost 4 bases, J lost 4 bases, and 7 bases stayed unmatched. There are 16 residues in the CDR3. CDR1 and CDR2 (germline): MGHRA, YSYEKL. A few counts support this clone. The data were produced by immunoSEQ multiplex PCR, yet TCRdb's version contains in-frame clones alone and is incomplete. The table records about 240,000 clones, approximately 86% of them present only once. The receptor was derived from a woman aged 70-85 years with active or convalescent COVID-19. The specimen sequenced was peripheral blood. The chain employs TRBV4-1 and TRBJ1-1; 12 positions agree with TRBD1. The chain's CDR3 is CASSRGQGAIGTEAFF. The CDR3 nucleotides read TGCGCCAGCAGCCGGGGACAGGGGGCGATAGGCACTGAAGCTTTCTTT.